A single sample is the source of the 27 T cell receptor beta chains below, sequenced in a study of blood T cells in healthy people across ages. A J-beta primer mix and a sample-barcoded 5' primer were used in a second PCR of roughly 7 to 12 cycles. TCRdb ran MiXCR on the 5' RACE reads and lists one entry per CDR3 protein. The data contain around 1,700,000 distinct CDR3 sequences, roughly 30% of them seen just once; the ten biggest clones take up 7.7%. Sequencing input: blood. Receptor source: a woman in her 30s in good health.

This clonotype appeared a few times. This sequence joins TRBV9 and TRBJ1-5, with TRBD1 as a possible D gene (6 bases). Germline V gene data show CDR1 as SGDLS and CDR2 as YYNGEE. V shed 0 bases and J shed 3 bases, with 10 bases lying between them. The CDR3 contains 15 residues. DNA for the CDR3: TGTGCCAGCAGCGTAGGGTGGACAGACAATCAGCCCCAGCATTTT. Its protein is CASSVGWTDNQPQHF.

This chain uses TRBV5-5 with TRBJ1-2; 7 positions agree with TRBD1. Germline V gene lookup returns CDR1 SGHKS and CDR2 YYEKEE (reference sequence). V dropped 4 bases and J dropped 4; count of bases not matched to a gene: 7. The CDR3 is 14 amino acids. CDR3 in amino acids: CASSVGQTIYGYTF. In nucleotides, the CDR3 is TGTGCCAGCAGCGTGGGACAGACTATCTATGGCTACACCTTC.

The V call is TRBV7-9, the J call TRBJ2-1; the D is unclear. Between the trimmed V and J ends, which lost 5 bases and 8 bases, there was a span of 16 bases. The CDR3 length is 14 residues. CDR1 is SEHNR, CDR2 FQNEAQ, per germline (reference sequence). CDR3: CASSLGLGYHEQFF. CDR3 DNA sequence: TGTGCCAGCAGCCTCGGGCTAGGCTATCATGAGCAGTTCTTC.

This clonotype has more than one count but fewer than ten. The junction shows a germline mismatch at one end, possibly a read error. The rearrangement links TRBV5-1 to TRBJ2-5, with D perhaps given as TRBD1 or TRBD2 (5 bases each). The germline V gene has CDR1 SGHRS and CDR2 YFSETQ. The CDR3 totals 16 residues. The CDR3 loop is CANSLNGDQPQETQYF. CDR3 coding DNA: TGCGCCAACAGCTTGAATGGGGACCAACCGCAAGAGACCCAGTACTTC.

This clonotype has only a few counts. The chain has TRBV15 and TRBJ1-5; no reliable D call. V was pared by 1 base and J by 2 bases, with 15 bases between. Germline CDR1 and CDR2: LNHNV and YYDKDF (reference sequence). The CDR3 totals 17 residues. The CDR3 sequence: CATSRATETWGNQPQHF. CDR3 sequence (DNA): TGTGCCACCAGCAGAGCCACAGAGACCTGGGGCAATCAGCCCCAGCATTTT.

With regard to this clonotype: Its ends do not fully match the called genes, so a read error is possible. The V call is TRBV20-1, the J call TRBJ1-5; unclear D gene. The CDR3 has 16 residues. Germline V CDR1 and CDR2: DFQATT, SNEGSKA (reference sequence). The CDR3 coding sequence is TGCAGTGCTAGAGACGGAAACACGGATAGCATTCAGCCCCAGCATTTT. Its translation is CSARDGNTDSIQPQHF.

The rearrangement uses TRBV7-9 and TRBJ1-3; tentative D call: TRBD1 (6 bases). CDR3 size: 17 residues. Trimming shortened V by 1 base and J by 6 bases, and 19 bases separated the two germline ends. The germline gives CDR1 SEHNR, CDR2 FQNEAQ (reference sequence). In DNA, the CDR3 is TGTGCCAGCAGCTTAGAGGTGCGGGGGACACGAGAAAACACCATATATTTT. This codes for CASSLEVRGTRENTIYF. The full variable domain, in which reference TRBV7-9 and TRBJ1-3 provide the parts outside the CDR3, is DTGVSQNPRHKITKRGQNVTFRCDPISEHNRLYWYRQTLGQGPEFLTYFQNEAQLEKSRLLSDRFSAERPKGSFSTLEIQRTEQGDSAMYLCASSLEVRGTRENTIYFGEGSWLTVV.

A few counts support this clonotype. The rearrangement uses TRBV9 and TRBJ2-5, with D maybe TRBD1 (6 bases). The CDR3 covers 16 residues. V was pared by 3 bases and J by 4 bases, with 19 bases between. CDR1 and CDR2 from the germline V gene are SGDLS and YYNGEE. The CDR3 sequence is CASSARGDRTLETQYF. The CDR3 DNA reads TGTGCCAGCAGCGCTAGGGGAGACAGGACCCTAGAGACCCAGTACTTC.

For the CDR3, the DNA is TGCAGTGCTAGGGGCAGGCTTGCGCAGCCCCAGCATTTT. Encoded protein: CSARGRLAQPQHF. The chain employs TRBV20-1 and TRBJ1-5; D gene unclear. Trimming pared 3 bases from V and 7 bases from J, leaving 13 bases between. The CDR3 extends over 13 amino acids. In germline, CDR1 is DFQATT, CDR2 SNEGSKA (reference sequence).

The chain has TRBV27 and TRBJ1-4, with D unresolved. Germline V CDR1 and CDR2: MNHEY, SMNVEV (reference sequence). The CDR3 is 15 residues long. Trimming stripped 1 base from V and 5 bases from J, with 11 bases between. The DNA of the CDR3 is TGTGCCAGCAGTTTATTTGGCGGAGAGAATGAAAAACTGTTTTTT. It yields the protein CASSLFGGENEKLFF.

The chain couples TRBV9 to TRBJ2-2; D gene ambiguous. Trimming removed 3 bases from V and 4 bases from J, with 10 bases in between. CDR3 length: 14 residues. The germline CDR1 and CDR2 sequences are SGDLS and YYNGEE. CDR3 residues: CASSAWWTTGELFF. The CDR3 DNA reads TGTGCCAGCAGCGCTTGGTGGACCACCGGGGAGCTGTTTTTT.

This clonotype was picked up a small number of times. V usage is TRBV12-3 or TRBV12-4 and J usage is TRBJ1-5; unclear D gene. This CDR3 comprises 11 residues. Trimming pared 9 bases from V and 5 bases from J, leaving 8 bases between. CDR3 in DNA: TGTGCCAGTAGTCACGATCAGCCCCAGCATTTT. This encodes CASSHDQPQHF.

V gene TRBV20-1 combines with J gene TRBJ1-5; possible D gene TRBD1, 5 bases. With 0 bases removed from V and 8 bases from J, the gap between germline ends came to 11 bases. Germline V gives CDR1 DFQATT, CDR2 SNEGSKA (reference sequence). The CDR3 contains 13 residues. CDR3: CSARERLGEPQHF. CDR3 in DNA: TGCAGTGCTAGAGAACGCCTAGGGGAGCCCCAGCATTTT.

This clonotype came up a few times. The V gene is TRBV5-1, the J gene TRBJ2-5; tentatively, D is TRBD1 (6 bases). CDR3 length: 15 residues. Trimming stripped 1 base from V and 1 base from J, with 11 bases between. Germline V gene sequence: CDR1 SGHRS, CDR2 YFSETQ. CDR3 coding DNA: TGCGCCAGCAGCTTGACAGGGATGGTCCAAGAGACCCAGTACTTC. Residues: CASSLTGMVQETQYF.

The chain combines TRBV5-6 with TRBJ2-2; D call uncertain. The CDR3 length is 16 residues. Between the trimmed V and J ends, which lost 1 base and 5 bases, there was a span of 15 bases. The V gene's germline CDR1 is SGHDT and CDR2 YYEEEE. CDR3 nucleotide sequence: TGTGCCAGCAGCTTGTTCCGACCGGCCCTGACCGGGGAGCTGTTTTTT. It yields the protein CASSLFRPALTGELFF.

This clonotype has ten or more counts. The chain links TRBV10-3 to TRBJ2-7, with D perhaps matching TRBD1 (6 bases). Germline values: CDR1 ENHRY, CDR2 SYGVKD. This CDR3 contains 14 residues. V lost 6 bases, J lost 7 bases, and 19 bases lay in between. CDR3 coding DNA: TGTGCCATCAGAGGTCCCCAGGGGTCTTGGGAGCAGTACTTC. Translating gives CAIRGPQGSWEQYF.

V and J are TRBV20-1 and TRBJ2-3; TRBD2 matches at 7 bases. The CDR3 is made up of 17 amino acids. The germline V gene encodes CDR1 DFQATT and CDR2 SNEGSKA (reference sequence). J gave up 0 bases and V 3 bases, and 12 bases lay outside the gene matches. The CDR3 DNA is TGCAGTGCTAGTATCCCTCTAACTAGCGCTAGCACAGATACGCAGTATTTT. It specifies CSASIPLTSASTDTQYF.

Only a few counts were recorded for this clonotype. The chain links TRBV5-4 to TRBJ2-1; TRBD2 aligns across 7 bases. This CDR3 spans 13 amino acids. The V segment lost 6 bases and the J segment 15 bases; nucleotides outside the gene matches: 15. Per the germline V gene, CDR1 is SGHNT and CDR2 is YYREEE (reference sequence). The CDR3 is CASTRGGREESFF. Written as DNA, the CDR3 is TGTGCCAGCACGAGGGGAGGTCGGGAGGAGTCGTTCTTC.

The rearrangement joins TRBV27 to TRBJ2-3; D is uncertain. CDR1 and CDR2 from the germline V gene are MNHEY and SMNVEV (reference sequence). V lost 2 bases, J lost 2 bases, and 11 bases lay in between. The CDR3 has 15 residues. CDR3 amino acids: CASSLGYSATDTQYF. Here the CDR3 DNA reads TGTGCCAGCAGTTTAGGGTACAGCGCCACAGATACGCAGTATTTT.

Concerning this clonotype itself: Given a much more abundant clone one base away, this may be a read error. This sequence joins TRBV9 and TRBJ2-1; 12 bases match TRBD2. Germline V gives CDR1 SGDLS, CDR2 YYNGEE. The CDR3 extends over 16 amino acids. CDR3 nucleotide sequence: TGTGCCGGCAGCAAATTAGGACTAGCGGGGTACAATGAGCAGTTCTTC. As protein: CAGSKLGLAGYNEQFF.

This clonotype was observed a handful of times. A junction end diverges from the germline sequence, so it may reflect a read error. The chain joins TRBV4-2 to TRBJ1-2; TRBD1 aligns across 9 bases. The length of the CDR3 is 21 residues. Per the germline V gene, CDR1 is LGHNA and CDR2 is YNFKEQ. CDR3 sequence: CAGSQEGGQGGPHTPYYGYTF. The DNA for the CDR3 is TGTGCCGGCAGCCAAGAGGGGGGACAGGGCGGCCCACATACCCCCTACTATGGCTACACCTTC.

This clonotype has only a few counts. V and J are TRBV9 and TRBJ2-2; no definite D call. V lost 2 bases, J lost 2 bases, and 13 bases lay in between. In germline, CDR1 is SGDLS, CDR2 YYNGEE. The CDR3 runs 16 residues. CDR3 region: CASSVRLGSNTGELFF. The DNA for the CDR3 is TGTGCCAGCAGCGTCCGTTTGGGCTCCAACACCGGGGAGCTGTTTTTT.

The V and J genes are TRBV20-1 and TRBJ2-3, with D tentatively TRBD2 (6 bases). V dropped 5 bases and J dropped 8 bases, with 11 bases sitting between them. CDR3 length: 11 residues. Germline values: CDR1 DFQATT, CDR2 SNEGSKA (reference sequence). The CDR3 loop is CSAARDSTQYF. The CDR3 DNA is TGCAGTGCTGCGCGGGACTCTACGCAGTATTTT.

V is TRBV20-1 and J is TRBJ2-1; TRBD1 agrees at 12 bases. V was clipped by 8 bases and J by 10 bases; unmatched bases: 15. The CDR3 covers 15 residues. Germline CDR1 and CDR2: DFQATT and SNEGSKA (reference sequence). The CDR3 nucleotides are TGCAGTCCGAGCCCTAAGGGACAGGGGGCGTGGGAGCAGTTCTTC. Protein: CSPSPKGQGAWEQFF.

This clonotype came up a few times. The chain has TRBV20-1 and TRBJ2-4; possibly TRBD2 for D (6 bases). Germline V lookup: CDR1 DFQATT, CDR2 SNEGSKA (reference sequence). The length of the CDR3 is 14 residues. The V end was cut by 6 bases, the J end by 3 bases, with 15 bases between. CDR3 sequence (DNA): TGCAGTGCCCGCTACGGGGGTCACAAAAACATTCAGTACTTC. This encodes CSARYGGHKNIQYF.

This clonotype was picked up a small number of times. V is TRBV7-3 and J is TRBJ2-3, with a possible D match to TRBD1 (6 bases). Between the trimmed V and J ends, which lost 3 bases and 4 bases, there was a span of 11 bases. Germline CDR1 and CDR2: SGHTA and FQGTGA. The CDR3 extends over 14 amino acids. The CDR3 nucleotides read TGTGCCAGCAGCTTTGGGAAGGGGGCAGATACGCAGTATTTT. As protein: CASSFGKGADTQYF.

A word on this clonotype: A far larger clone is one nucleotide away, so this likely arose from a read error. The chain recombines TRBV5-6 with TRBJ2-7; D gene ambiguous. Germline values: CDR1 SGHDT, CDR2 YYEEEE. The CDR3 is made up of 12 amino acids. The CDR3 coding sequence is TGTGCCAGCAGCTTGTCCATCTACGAGCGGTACTTC. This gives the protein CASSLSIYERYF.